This T cell receptor (beta chain) was recorded in a study of blood T cell repertoires in COVID-19. Turning to the study itself: The samples span acute and convalescent COVID-19 from the United States, Italy and Spain. T cells, B-cell-depleted T cells, or PBMCs provided the cDNA or gDNA that served as material.

Measured with immunoSEQ multiplex PCR; TCRdb has only the in-frame clones, and not every one. This sample yields roughly 320,000 clones, of which about nine tenths are seen a single time; 3.5% to 4.5% belongs to the top ten. This CDR3 is built from 15 residues. J lost 0 bases, V lost 3 bases, and 6 bases had no gene match. Germline values: CDR1 SGHRS, CDR2 YFSETQ. Categorization into cohorts depended on clinical history that participants reported. This chain links TRBV5-1 with TRBJ2-7; 7 nucleotides match TRBD1. The sequence was collected from a young man who had recovered from COVID-19. Sequencing was done on a sample of PBMCs or T cells enriched from blood (not recorded which). In DNA form, the CDR3 reads TGCGCCAGCAGCTGGGGACAGACGAGCTCCTACGAGCAGTACTTC. Residues: CASSWGQTSSYEQYF.